These T cell receptor beta chains were read from a single sample in a study of blood T cell repertoires in COVID-19. Assay: immunoSEQ multiplex PCR; the TCRdb copy retains only in-frame clones and omits some. Of under 550,000 clones in the sample, approximately 90% were seen once. The source material was peripheral blood. The receptors shown here come from a man younger than 35 with COVID-19, enrolled during active disease. Both conserved end residues are part of each CDR3. A D gene is named only where the DNA matches it firmly. The size entry is marked missing in some rows and otherwise reads once, few, many or a size class.

clone_size j_call d_call v_call cdr3_nt cdr3_aa
NA TRBJ2-1 TRBD2 TRBV7-2 TGTGCCAGCAGCTTTGGGACTAGCGGGAGGCGACCCAATGAGCAGTTCTTC CASSFGTSGRRPNEQFF
NA TRBJ2-3 NA TRBV7-9 TGTGCCAGCAGCATTGAGGTCGGCGGGGTCACAGATACGCAGTATTTT CASSIEVGGVTDTQYF
NA TRBJ2-2 NA TRBV7-9 TGTGCCAGCAGCTTAGGGCTTTTGGCCGGGGAGCTGTTTTTT CASSLGLLAGELFF
NA TRBJ1-4 TRBD1 TRBV2 TGTGCCAGCAGTGAAACAGGGGGTGAAAAACTGTTTTTT CASSETGGEKLFF
NA TRBJ1-1 NA TRBV7-6 TGTGCCAGCAGCACCCTCGGGGGGAACACTGAAGCTTTCTTT CASSTLGGNTEAFF
NA TRBJ2-3 NA TRBV5-1 TGCGCCAGCAGCTCGCAAGGGGTCGGGGGATCAGATACGCAGTATTTT CASSSQGVGGSDTQYF
few TRBJ1-1 NA TRBV5-1 TGCGCCAGCAGCTTGGTTGGGGGCTTGAACACTGAAGCTTTCTTT CASSLVGGLNTEAFF
NA TRBJ2-3 NA TRBV11-2 TGTGCCAGCAGCTTATTTTCGGCGGCGAGCACAGATACGCAGTATTTT CASSLFSAASTDTQYF
NA TRBJ1-5 NA TRBV27 TGTGCCAGCAGTTTCGGGCAGGGAAATCAGCCCCAGCATTTT CASSFGQGNQPQHF
NA TRBJ2-2 NA TRBV20-1 TGCAGTGCTAGTACCCGAGGCGGGGAGCTGTTTTTT CSASTRGGELFF
NA TRBJ1-5 NA TRBV27 TGTGCCAGCAGTTTACGGGGGGGGCGGGATCAGCCCCAGCATTTT CASSLRGGRDQPQHF
NA TRBJ2-2 TRBD2 TRBV24-1 TGTGCCACCAGATCGGGGACTAGCGGTAACACCGGGGAGCTGTTTTTT CATRSGTSGNTGELFF
NA TRBJ2-3 TRBD2 TRBV5-4 TGTGCCAGCAGCTTGGCCCGGACTAGCGGGTCCTTCACAGATACGCAGTATTTT CASSLARTSGSFTDTQYF
once TRBJ2-7 TRBD2 TRBV5-1 TGCGCCAGCAGCCGCTTGACTAGCGGAAGCTCCTACGAGCAGTACTTC CASSRLTSGSSYEQYF
NA TRBJ1-4 NA TRBV19 TGTGCCAGTAGTGCGGGGGCGCTTGGACTGTTTTTT CASSAGALGLFF
NA TRBJ1-1 NA TRBV19 TGTGCCAGTACCCCACGGACAACGACTGAAGCTTTCTTT CASTPRTTTEAFF
NA TRBJ2-5 TRBD1 TRBV6-5 TGTGCCAGCAGTAACCTCTGGACAGGGGAAGAGACCCAGTACTTC CASSNLWTGEETQYF